The 26 T cell receptor beta chains listed next were all sequenced from one sample in a study of HIV-infected patients and healthy controls. MiXCR was run by TCRdb on the 5' RACE reads, yielding one entry per CDR3 protein. The sample records 60,000 to 75,000 distinct CDR3 sequences, roughly 16% being singletons. Sequencing input: CD4+ T cells from blood. These receptors were obtained from a human donor in good health.

The V gene is TRBV20-1, the J gene TRBJ2-7, with TRBD2 identical over 11 bases. The CDR3 extends over 13 amino acids. J gave up 6 bases and V 6 bases, and 7 bases lay outside the gene matches. The germline CDR1 and CDR2 sequences are DFQATT and SNEGSKA (reference sequence). CDR3 region: CSAHVLAGAEQYF. The CDR3 DNA follows: TGCAGTGCCCACGTACTAGCGGGAGCCGAGCAGTACTTC.

This chain connects TRBV6-6 to TRBJ1-3; maybe TRBD1 (5 bases). The V end lost 7 bases, the J end lost 0 bases, and 13 bases lay between the germline ends. Germline loops: CDR1 MNHNY, CDR2 SVGAGI (reference sequence). CDR3 size: 15 residues. The CDR3 protein is CASTKDTNSGNTIYF. In nucleotides, the CDR3 is TGTGCCAGCACAAAGGACACCAACTCTGGAAACACCATATATTTT.

The chain couples TRBV7-3 to TRBJ2-1; D is perhaps TRBD2 (5 bases). The CDR3 loop spans 15 amino acids. The V and J ends lost 2 bases and 2 bases respectively, with 10 bases between them. Looked up from germline, CDR1 is SGHTA and CDR2 is FQGTGA. CDR3 bases: TGTGCCAGCAGCTTACAGCCTAGCCCCTACAATGAGCAGTTCTTC. As protein: CASSLQPSPYNEQFF. Using reference TRBV7-3 and TRBJ2-1 for the parts outside the CDR3, the full variable domain is GAGVSQTPSNKVTEKGKYVELRCDPISGHTALYWYRQSLGQGPEFLIYFQGTGAADDSGLPNDRFFAVRPEGSVSTLKIQRTERGDSAVYLCASSLQPSPYNEQFFGPGTRLTVL.

V usage is TRBV5-5 and J usage is TRBJ2-4; 11 bases fit TRBD1. The CDR3 sequence is 16 residues long. V shed 4 bases, J shed 0 bases, and the junction held 3 bases outside the gene matches. Germline V lookup: CDR1 SGHKS, CDR2 YYEKEE (reference sequence). The DNA for the CDR3 is TGTGCCAGCAGCGGACAGGGGGCCACAGCCAAAAACATTCAGTACTTC. It yields the protein CASSGQGATAKNIQYF.

V usage is TRBV28 and J usage is TRBJ1-1, with D hard to call. V was clipped by 4 bases and J by 5 bases, with 8 bases between them. Germline V gene lookup returns CDR1 MDHEN and CDR2 SYDVKM. The CDR3 spans 12 residues. Here the CDR3 reads CASSSVGTEAFF. The CDR3 DNA reads TGTGCCAGCAGTTCAGTTGGGACTGAAGCTTTCTTT.

The chain employs TRBV5-6 and TRBJ2-3, with TRBD2 identical over 8 bases. Germline CDR1 and CDR2: SGHDT and YYEEEE. Trimming at V came to 4 bases and at J to 2 bases, leaving 9 bases not matched to a gene. The CDR3 is 16 residues long. CDR3 coding DNA: TGTGCCAGCAGCCGACTACTAGCGGCAGCCACAGATACGCAGTATTTT. Amino acid sequence: CASSRLLAAATDTQYF.

The chain combines TRBV3-1 with TRBJ2-2; 9 nucleotides line up with TRBD1. The ends lost 6 bases at V and 3 bases at J; junction bases unmatched: 2. CDR1 LGHDT and CDR2 YNNKEL come from the germline V gene (reference sequence). The CDR3 spans 14 residues. The CDR3 nucleotides read TGTGCCAGCAGGAGACAGGGGGACACCGGGGAGCTGTTTTTT. Protein sequence: CASRRQGDTGELFF.

There are a few counts of this clonotype. This chain uses TRBV24-1 with TRBJ2-1; no clear D. Trimming cost V 5 bases and J 0 bases, with 10 bases left between them. CDR3 length equals 15 residues. Looked up from germline, CDR1 is KGHDR and CDR2 is SFDVKD. In nucleotides, the CDR3 is TGTGCCACCAGTGCCGCAAGTTCCTCCTACAATGAGCAGTTCTTC. It is translated as CATSAASSSYNEQFF.

The chain joins TRBV25-1 to TRBJ1-5; no clear D. The V and J ends lost 1 base and 4 bases respectively, with 8 bases between them. Germline assignment: CDR1 MGHDK and CDR2 SYGVNS. The CDR3 extends over 14 amino acids. The CDR3 region has the DNA TGTGCCAGCAGTGAATCGGAGATAAATCAGCCCCAGCATTTT. Translation gives CASSESEINQPQHF.

The chain joins TRBV6-2 or TRBV6-3 to TRBJ1-1, with D possibly matching TRBD1 (6 bases). The germline V gene has CDR1 MNHEY and CDR2 SVGEGT. V shed 7 bases and J shed 1 base, with 16 bases lying between them. The CDR3 length is 15 residues. DNA for the CDR3: TGTGCCAGCATAAACGGGGGCTCAAAGAACACTGAAGCTTTCTTT. Translating gives CASINGGSKNTEAFF.

This clonotype was recorded at least ten times. V usage is TRBV12-3 or TRBV12-4 and J usage is TRBJ1-2; 11 bases align to TRBD1. The CDR3 has 15 residues. Losses at the gene ends were 3 bases for V and 7 bases for J; bases not matched to a gene: 7. CDR3 residues: CASSFPGTGGLGYTF. The CDR3 DNA reads TGTGCCAGCAGTTTTCCCGGGACAGGGGGTCTTGGCTACACCTTC.

There are a few counts of this clonotype. V and J are TRBV18 and TRBJ1-1; unclear D gene. The length of the CDR3 is 15 residues. Germline assignment: CDR1 KGHSH and CDR2 LQKENI. Trimming left V 3 bases short and J 5 bases short, with 16 bases between. CDR3 in amino acids: CASSPGSGRRTEAFF. CDR3 sequence (DNA): TGTGCCAGCTCACCGGGTAGTGGGAGGCGGACTGAAGCTTTCTTT.

This clonotype appeared many times. The chain has TRBV20-1 and TRBJ2-7; the D is unclear. Trimming left V 2 bases short and J 0 bases short, with 8 bases between. CDR3 length equals 13 residues. The germline V gene encodes CDR1 DFQATT and CDR2 SNEGSKA (reference sequence). CDR3 coding DNA: TGCAGTGCTAGAACGCTCAGCTCCTACGAGCAGTACTTC. Protein sequence: CSARTLSSYEQYF.

The sample holds a few counts of this clonotype. This chain joins TRBV18 and TRBJ1-1, with 8 bases matching TRBD1. Germline V lookup: CDR1 KGHSH, CDR2 LQKENI. The junction had 8 bases not matched to a gene; V was cut back by 6 bases and J by 5 bases. The length of the CDR3 is 14 residues. The CDR3 nucleotides are TGTGCCAGCTCTGTAAACAGGGGGAGGACTGAAGCTTTCTTT. Translation gives CASSVNRGRTEAFF.

This clonotype was counted ten times or more. The J gene is TRBJ1-5, the V gene TRBV5-1; no reliable D call. The germline gives CDR1 SGHRS, CDR2 YFSETQ. This CDR3 is 15 amino acids long. V lost 0 bases and J 4 bases, leaving 11 bases between the germline ends. CDR3 nucleotides: TGCGCCAGCAGCTTGGATGGGGTTTCTAATCAGCCCCAGCATTTT. Translated: CASSLDGVSNQPQHF.

This clonotype was recorded many times. The chain has TRBV5-1 and TRBJ2-3, with 9 positions matching TRBD2. The CDR3 consists of 13 residues. The germline V gene encodes CDR1 SGHRS and CDR2 YFSETQ. V lost 7 bases and J lost 1; bases outside the gene matches: 1. The CDR3 nucleotides read TGCGCCAGCCGGACTAGCGGCACAGATACGCAGTATTTT. Translating it yields CASRTSGTDTQYF.

This chain links TRBV28 with TRBJ1-1; D is undetermined. With 1 base removed from V and 5 bases from J, the gap between germline ends came to 11 bases. The CDR3 has 14 residues. Per the germline V gene, CDR1 is MDHEN and CDR2 is SYDVKM. The CDR3 is CASSLYGKATEAFF. CDR3 DNA: TGTGCCAGCAGTTTATATGGGAAAGCGACTGAAGCTTTCTTT.

This clonotype was seen more than once but under ten times. The chain carries TRBV7-9 and TRBJ1-1; D uncertain. Trimming cost V 0 bases and J 2 bases, with 4 bases left between them. The germline V gene has CDR1 SEHNR and CDR2 FQNEAQ (reference sequence). The CDR3 runs to 13 residues. CDR3 nucleotides: TGTGCCAGCAGCTTAGCGCACAACACTGAAGCTTTCTTT. Its protein product is CASSLAHNTEAFF.

In this sample, this clonotype turned up a few times. The chain carries TRBV29-1 and TRBJ1-5, with D possibly being TRBD1 (5 bases). This CDR3 has 13 residues. Trimming removed 3 bases from V and 2 bases from J, with 8 bases in between. Germline values: CDR1 SQVTM, CDR2 ANQGSEA. The CDR3 loop reads CSVDLGGNQPQHF. CDR3 in DNA: TGCAGCGTTGATTTGGGGGGCAATCAGCCCCAGCATTTT.

The chain employs TRBV6-6 and TRBJ2-7; a possible D gene is TRBD2 (6 bases). V was cut by 7 bases and J by 3 bases, with 10 bases left in between. This CDR3 is built from 12 residues. Germline CDR1 MNHNY, CDR2 SVGAGI (reference sequence). CDR3 sequence: CASKLADYEQYF. The CDR3 DNA is TGTGCCAGCAAACTAGCAGACTACGAGCAGTACTTC.

At least ten counts were recorded for this clonotype. The chain employs TRBV5-1 and TRBJ2-7; D unresolved. In germline, CDR1 is SGHRS, CDR2 YFSETQ. With 0 bases removed from V and 7 bases from J, the gap between germline ends came to 5 bases. The CDR3 is 11 residues long. The CDR3 region is CASSLEREQYF. The DNA for the CDR3 is TGCGCCAGCAGCTTGGAGAGGGAGCAGTACTTC.

The rearrangement links TRBV7-9 to TRBJ1-3; 7 bases line up with TRBD1. With V trimmed by 2 bases and J by 1 base, 2 bases remained unmatched. The CDR3 length is 15 residues. CDR1 is SEHNR, CDR2 FQNEAQ, per germline (reference sequence). The CDR3 DNA reads as TGTGCCAGCAGCTTACTGACAGGGTCTGGAAACACCATATATTTT. Protein sequence: CASSLLTGSGNTIYF.

The sample holds a few counts of this clonotype. The V and J genes are TRBV11-3 and TRBJ1-6; D is uncertain. Germline CDR1 and CDR2: SGHNT and YENEEA. This CDR3 region has 15 residues. The ends were cut back, 5 bases at V and 5 bases at J, with 13 bases in the middle. CDR3 in amino acids: CASSNRTGDNSPLHF. The CDR3 region has the DNA TGTGCCAGCAGCAACCGGACGGGAGATAATTCACCCCTCCACTTT.

Only a few counts were recorded for this clonotype. The chain carries TRBV29-1 and TRBJ2-7, with 10 bases fitting TRBD1. The CDR3 extends over 12 amino acids. Per the germline V gene, CDR1 is SQVTM and CDR2 is ANQGSEA. V was pared by 7 bases and J by 5 bases, with 5 bases of the junction left unmatched. In DNA form, the CDR3 reads TGCAGCGGAGGGGACAGGGGCAACGAGCAGTACTTC. Translating it yields CSGGDRGNEQYF.

This chain uses TRBV5-1 with TRBJ1-1; D is ambiguous. The germline V gene encodes CDR1 SGHRS and CDR2 YFSETQ. CDR3 length: 16 amino acids. V lost 1 base to trimming and J lost 6 bases, with 19 bases between them. In DNA, the CDR3 is TGCGCCAGCAGCTTGTCTACCCACGGTGGAACCTCTGAAGCTTTCTTT. Its protein product is CASSLSTHGGTSEAFF.

The V call is TRBV3-1, the J call TRBJ2-7; 14 positions match TRBD2. The trim removed 5 bases at V and 0 bases at J, leaving 3 bases unmatched. Germline V lookup: CDR1 LGHDT, CDR2 YNNKEL (reference sequence). This CDR3 region has 16 residues. The CDR3: CASSGTSGGHSYEQYF. The CDR3 nucleotides are TGTGCCAGCAGCGGGACTAGCGGGGGACACTCCTACGAGCAGTACTTC.